One and the same sample provided the 8 T cell receptor beta chains below, sequenced in a study of spatial heterogeneity in lung cancer. TCRdb re-called the 5' RACE reads through MiXCR, storing one row per CDR3 protein. Among roughly 23,000 distinct CDR3 sequences, roughly 4.5% were seen once, and the ten largest hold approximately 4.7%. Described time point: sample taken at primary tumor resection. Extraction of whole RNA from tumor, nontumor lung or frozen PBMC preceded unsorted sequencing. The sequences come from PBMCs, collected at surgery. The source is a male donor with early-stage non-small cell lung cancer.

In this sample, this clonotype is medium-sized. CDR3 residues: CASREGTGGMGELFF. CDR3 coding DNA: TGTGCCAGCAGGGAAGGGACAGGGGGCATGGGGGAGCTGTTTTTT. The rearrangement uses TRBV6-5 and TRBJ2-2, with 12 bases that match TRBD1. There are 15 residues in the CDR3. Germline trimming cut 6 bases from V and 8 bases from J; bases unmatched to any gene: 7. Germline V lookup: CDR1 MNHEY, CDR2 SVGAGI.

This clonotype was observed many times. The rearrangement joins TRBV7-9 to TRBJ2-7; D unresolved. Trimming pared 5 bases from V and 0 bases from J, leaving 8 bases between. The CDR3 has 13 amino acids. The germline V gene encodes CDR1 SEHNR and CDR2 FQNEAQ (reference sequence). Written as DNA, the CDR3 is TGTGCCAGCAGCCACCCTAGCTCCTACGAGCAGTACTTC. Protein product: CASSHPSSYEQYF.

To note about this clonotype: Given a much more abundant clone one base away, this may be a read error. CDR3 region: CASSFAGMQETQYF. In DNA, the CDR3 is TGCGCCAGCAGCTTCGCGGGGATGCAAGAGACCCAGTACTTC. The J gene is TRBJ2-5, the V gene TRBV5-1; D perhaps matches TRBD2 (6 bases). The CDR3 loop spans 14 amino acids. Deletions cut 2 bases from V and 2 bases from J, with 10 bases between. Germline CDR1 and CDR2: SGHRS and YFSETQ.

The sample holds many counts of this clonotype. This chain uses TRBV3-1 with TRBJ1-4; unclear D gene. Germline lookup yields CDR1 LGHDT and CDR2 YNNKEL (reference sequence). With 1 base removed from V and 7 bases from J, the gap between germline ends came to 4 bases. The CDR3 loop spans 12 amino acids. For the CDR3, the DNA is TGTGCCAGCAGCCAAGTGACTGAAAAACTGTTTTTT. Translating gives CASSQVTEKLFF.

With regard to this clonotype: Given a much more abundant clone one base away, this may be a read error. It is likely a read error, because the conserved phenylalanine at the end of the CDR3 is missing. The chain carries TRBV7-3 and TRBJ2-4; weak D call: TRBD2 (5 bases). The V and J ends lost 5 bases and 12 bases respectively, with 14 bases between them. The V gene's germline CDR1 is SGHTA and CDR2 FQGTGA. The CDR3 is made up of 12 amino acids. CDR3 sequence reads: CASSPAGKPQYL. The CDR3 DNA sequence: TGTGCCAGCAGCCCAGCCGGGAAACCTCAGTACCTC.

This clonotype was seen at least ten times. The V gene is TRBV15, the J gene TRBJ1-2; TRBD1 aligns across 7 bases. The CDR3 is 15 amino acids. Germline lookup yields CDR1 LNHNV and CDR2 YYDKDF (reference sequence). V trimming: 2 bases; J trimming: 2 bases; junction bases outside the gene matches: 5. In nucleotides, the CDR3 is TGTGCCACCAGCAGAACCGGGACAGCCAACTATGGCTACACCTTC. Translation: CATSRTGTANYGYTF.

This clonotype was found many times. The rearrangement joins TRBV28 to TRBJ2-5; 7 nucleotides align to TRBD1. J lost 4 bases, V lost 9 bases, and 8 bases had no gene match. The CDR3 covers 13 residues. Germline CDR1 and CDR2: MDHEN and SYDVKM. DNA of the CDR3: TGTGCCAGTGTTAGGACAGGAGGAGAGACCCAGTACTTC. It translates to CASVRTGGETQYF.

The sample holds many counts of this clonotype. The chain recombines TRBV20-1 with TRBJ1-6, with D possibly TRBD1 on 5 matching bases. V was clipped by 5 bases and J by 10 bases, with 21 bases between them. The CDR3 contains 15 residues. The germline V gene has CDR1 DFQATT and CDR2 SNEGSKA (reference sequence). The CDR3 nucleotides read TGCAGTGCTGCGTCCGGGGCCAACCACCGGTCACCCCTCCACTTT. Translating gives CSAASGANHRSPLHF.